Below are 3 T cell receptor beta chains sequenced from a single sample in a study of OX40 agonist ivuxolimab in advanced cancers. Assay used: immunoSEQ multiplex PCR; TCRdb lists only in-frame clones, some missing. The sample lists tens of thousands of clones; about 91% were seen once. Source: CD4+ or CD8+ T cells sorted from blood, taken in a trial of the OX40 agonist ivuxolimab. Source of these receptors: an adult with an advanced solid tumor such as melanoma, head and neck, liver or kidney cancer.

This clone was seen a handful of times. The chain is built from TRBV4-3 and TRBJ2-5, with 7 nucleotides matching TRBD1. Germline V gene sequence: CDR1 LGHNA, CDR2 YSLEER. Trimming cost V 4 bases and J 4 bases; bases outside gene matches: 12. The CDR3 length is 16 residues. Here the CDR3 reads CASSPWTGGMGETQYF. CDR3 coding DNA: TGCGCCAGCAGCCCCTGGACAGGTGGAATGGGAGAGACCCAGTACTTC.

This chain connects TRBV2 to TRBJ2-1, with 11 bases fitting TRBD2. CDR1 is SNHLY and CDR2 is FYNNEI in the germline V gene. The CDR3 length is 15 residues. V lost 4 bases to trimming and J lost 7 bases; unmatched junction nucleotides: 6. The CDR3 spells CASSGTSGSGNEQFF. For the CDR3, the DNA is TGTGCCAGCAGTGGTACTAGCGGGAGTGGAAATGAGCAGTTCTTC.

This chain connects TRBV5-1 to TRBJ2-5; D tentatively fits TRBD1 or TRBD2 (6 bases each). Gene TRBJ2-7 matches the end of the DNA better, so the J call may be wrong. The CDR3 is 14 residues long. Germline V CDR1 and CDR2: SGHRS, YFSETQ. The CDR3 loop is CASSLNREDYEQYF. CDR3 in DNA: TGCGCCAGCAGCTTGAACAGGGAGGACTACGAGCAGTACTTC.